This T cell receptor beta chain comes out of a study of shared clonotypes between healthy human individuals. About the study: Each donor's CD8 memory used one plate, CD8 naive two, each CD4 subset three.

Trimming cost V 8 bases and J 5 bases; bases outside gene matches: 7. CDR1 is KGHSH, CDR2 LQKENI, per germline. The CDR3 has 15 residues. Naive CD8 cells comprised CD45RO-negative, CCR7-positively selected cells, excluding terminally differentiated effector memory CD45RA+ cells. The repertoire was sequenced with immunoSEQ multiplex PCR; TCRdb's copy has only in-frame clones and lacks some. The sample lists about 1,800,000 clones, approximately 95% seen once, with less than 1.5% in the top ten. Study-level findings and limits: Between a few donors, naive CD4 clonotypes were shared at a level of around 5.1%.

A word on this clone: Its antigen remains unidentified.

The TCR originated in a man younger than 35 in good health. The chain has TRBV18 and TRBJ2-5, with 14 bases lining up with TRBD2. Sequencing was carried out using naive CD8+ T cells sorted from blood. The CDR3 region has the DNA TGTGCCAGCGCAGGGACTAGCGGGAGCTTGGAGACCCAGTACTTC. This codes for CASAGTSGSLETQYF.